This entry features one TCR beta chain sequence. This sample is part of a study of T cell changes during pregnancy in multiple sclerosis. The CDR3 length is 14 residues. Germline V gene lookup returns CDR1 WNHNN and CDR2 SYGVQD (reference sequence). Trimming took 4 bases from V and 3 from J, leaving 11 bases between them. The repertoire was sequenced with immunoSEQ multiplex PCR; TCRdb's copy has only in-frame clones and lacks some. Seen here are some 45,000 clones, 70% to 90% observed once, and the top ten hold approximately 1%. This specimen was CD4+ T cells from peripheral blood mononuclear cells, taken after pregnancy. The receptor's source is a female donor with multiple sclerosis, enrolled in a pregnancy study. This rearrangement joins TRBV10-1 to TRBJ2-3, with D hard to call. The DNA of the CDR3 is TGCGCCAGCAGTGGAGGCTGGAGAACAGATACGCAGTATTTT. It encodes CASSGGWRTDTQYF.